Listed below are T cell receptor beta chains from one sample, sequenced in a study of cytomegalovirus exposure and HLA in healthy donors. Profiled with immunoSEQ multiplex PCR; TCRdb holds only in-frame clones, not every one. Altogether approximately 160,000 clones are present, 65% to 85% being singletons, with the ten largest covering approximately 2.9%. The sequencing sample was made of PBMCs. The source is a woman aged 40 to 49 in good health and CMV-seropositive. CDR3s include the opening cysteine and the closing phenylalanine or tryptophan. The D gene is left open where the match is weak. The listing skips clone size in some rows; elsewhere it reads once, few, many or a size class.

abundance	v_gene	j_gene	d_gene	CDR3nt	CDR3aa
NA	TRBV10-3	TRBJ1-5	NA	TGTGCCTCGCGTGATAGCAATCAGCCCCAGCATTTT	CASRDSNQPQHF
NA	TRBV6-1	TRBJ2-1	NA	TGTGCCAGCAGACTCGACAGTTACAATGAGCAGTTCTTC	CASRLDSYNEQFF
few	TRBV4-3	TRBJ2-2	NA	TGCGCCAGCAGCCCGGGGGTGGGCGAGGAGCTGTTTTTT	CASSPGVGEELFF
NA	TRBV19	TRBJ2-2	TRBD1	TGTGCCAGTAGTATGGACAGGGGGTATTCCGGGGAGCTGTTTTTT	CASSMDRGYSGELFF
NA	TRBV30	TRBJ1-6	NA	TGTGCCTGGAGTGTTCAAGGAGCAAATTCACCCCTCCACTTT	CAWSVQGANSPLHF
NA	TRBV7-2	TRBJ1-1	NA	TGTGCCAGCAGCTTGGACAGGAACACTGAAGCTTTCTTT	CASSLDRNTEAFF
NA	TRBV19	TRBJ2-2	TRBD1	TGTGCCAGTAGTACGTCAGGGGGCGGGGAGCTGTTTTTT	CASSTSGGGELFF
NA	TRBV4-3	TRBJ1-5	NA	TGCGCCAGCAGCCAAGAACCAAGCCCGGCGGGGCCCCAGCATTTT	CASSQEPSPAGPQHF
NA	TRBV19	TRBJ1-1	NA	TGTGCCAGTAGTATGAGCAGGGTGGCTGAAGCTTTCTTT	CASSMSRVAEAFF
NA	TRBV5-6	TRBJ1-4	TRBD1	TGTGCCAGCAGCTTCGGACAGGTTCGTGAAAAACTGTTTTTT	CASSFGQVREKLFF
NA	TRBV4-2	TRBJ2-7	TRBD2	TGTGCCAGCAGCCAACGACTAGCGGGAGAGTACGAGCAGTACTTC	CASSQRLAGEYEQYF
NA	TRBV6-5	TRBJ2-2	NA	NA	CASSSSAGANTGELFF
once	TRBV19	TRBJ1-2	TRBD1	TGTGCCAGTAGGACCCCGACTGGGGGTCAGAAGGGGGCGCGAGGCTACACCTTC	CASRTPTGGQKGARGYTF
NA	TRBV30	TRBJ2-3	NA	TGTGCCTGGAGTGCGGGGAGCACAGATACGCAGTATTTT	CAWSAGSTDTQYF
few	TRBV6-1	TRBJ1-3	NA	TGTGCCAGCAGCTTTTTGGACAGCGGAAACACCATATATTTT	CASSFLDSGNTIYF
NA	TRBV5-6	TRBJ2-7	TRBD2	TGTGCCAGCAGCCCGGGGGGAGGTTACGAGCAGTACTTC	CASSPGGGYEQYF
NA	TRBV29-1	TRBJ2-3	NA	TGCAGCGCTTTGACAGATGTGGATACGCAGTATTTT	CSALTDVDTQYF
few	TRBV5-1	TRBJ2-5	NA	TGCGCCAGCAGCTTGGAAAGGGGGACGTTTAAAGAGACCCAGTACTTC	CASSLERGTFKETQYF
NA	TRBV9	TRBJ2-1	TRBD2	TGTGCCAGCAGCGTAGCGTCTAGCGGGTACAATGAGCAGTTCTTC	CASSVASSGYNEQFF
few	TRBV6-5	TRBJ2-3	TRBD2	TGTGCCAGCAGACCCCTAGCGGGGTACACAGATACGCAGTATTTT	CASRPLAGYTDTQYF
NA	TRBV27	TRBJ1-6	TRBD1	TGTGCCAGCAGTTCGGACAGGGTCGGGAATTCACCCCTCCACTTT	CASSSDRVGNSPLHF
NA	TRBV7-8	TRBJ2-2	NA	TGTGCCAGCAGCACCCGGGACTTCACCGGGGAGCTGTTTTTT	CASSTRDFTGELFF
NA	TRBV19	TRBJ1-1	TRBD1	TGTGCCAGTAGTTGGGGACAGGGGAGGGTGAACACTGAAGCTTTCTTT	CASSWGQGRVNTEAFF
NA	TRBV28	TRBJ1-2	TRBD1	TGTGCCAGCAGCGGGAGAGGGGGCGATGGCTACACCTTC	CASSGRGGDGYTF
NA	TRBV7-2	TRBJ2-1	TRBD2	TGTGCCAGCAGCTTCGGGACTAGGGGTTACAATGAGCAGTTCTTC	CASSFGTRGYNEQFF
NA	TRBV19	TRBJ2-3	TRBD2	TGTGCCAGTAGGGGCCCGACATTGACTAGCTCTCGAACAGATACGCAGTATTTT	CASRGPTLTSSRTDTQYF
few	TRBV9	TRBJ2-3	NA	TGTGCCAGCAGCGAGGGGGATACGCAGTATTTT	CASSEGDTQYF
NA	TRBV19	TRBJ2-1	TRBD2	TGTGCCAGTACCCGTAGCGGGGGTTGGGCCAATGAGCAGTTCTTC	CASTRSGGWANEQFF
few	TRBV19	TRBJ2-1	TRBD2	TGTGCCAGTAGTATGAGGCGGGAGAATGCGGGTGAGCAGTTCTTC	CASSMRRENAGEQFF
NA	TRBV28	TRBJ1-1	NA	TGTGCCAGCAGTTTCGGGGGAGCGAGGACTGAAGCTTTCTTT	CASSFGGARTEAFF
few	TRBV2	TRBJ1-2	NA	TGTGCCAGCAGTGAAGACAGGGTTCTTCACTATGGCTACACCTTC	CASSEDRVLHYGYTF
NA	TRBV28	TRBJ2-5	TRBD2	TGTGCCAGCCGAAGACTAGCGGGGGGGGCCGAGACCCAGTACTTC	CASRRLAGGAETQYF
NA	TRBV7-2	TRBJ2-3	TRBD2	TGTGCCAGCAGCCTACGGGAGGGACGCACAGATACGCAGTATTTT	CASSLREGRTDTQYF
NA	TRBV27	TRBJ2-7	TRBD2	TGTGCCAGCAGAATAGCGGGGGGGACATACGAGCAGTACTTC	CASRIAGGTYEQYF
NA	TRBV2	TRBJ2-5	NA	TGTGCCAGCATGACAGGAGGAGAGACCCAGTACTTC	CASMTGGETQYF
NA	TRBV2	TRBJ1-5	NA	TGTGCCAGCAGTGAAGTTTATAGCAATCAGCCCCAGCATTTT	CASSEVYSNQPQHF
NA	TRBV30	TRBJ1-6	TRBD1	TGTGCCTGGAGTGAAGGACAGGGTAATTCACCCCTCCACTTT	CAWSEGQGNSPLHF
NA	TRBV6-4	TRBJ1-2	TRBD1	TGTGCCAGCAGTACAAAGGGACCGCACAGGGGCAGGCATGGCTACACCTTC	CASSTKGPHRGRHGYTF
NA	TRBV5-1	TRBJ1-2	TRBD1	TGCGCCAGCAGCTCCGGGACAGGGAACTATGGCTACACCTTC	CASSSGTGNYGYTF
NA	TRBV7-8	TRBJ2-7	TRBD1	TGTGCCAGCACCCGGGACAGGTACGAGCAGTACTTC	CASTRDRYEQYF
few	TRBV5-1	TRBJ2-1	NA	TGCGCCAGCAGCTTTGACACCTACAATGAGCAGTTCTTC	CASSFDTYNEQFF
NA	TRBV15	TRBJ2-1	TRBD2	TGTGCCACCAGCAGAGACGTAGCGGGGTTCTACAATGAGCAGTTCTTC	CATSRDVAGFYNEQFF
few	TRBV7-2	TRBJ2-3	TRBD2	TGTGCCAGCAGCAATAGCGGGAGTCAGACAGATACGCAGTATTTT	CASSNSGSQTDTQYF
NA	TRBV4-3	TRBJ1-4	NA	TGCGCCAGCAGCCCCGGGACGGGAGATGAAAAACTGTTTTTT	CASSPGTGDEKLFF
NA	TRBV10-3	TRBJ2-2	NA	TGTGCCATCAGTGAACTAGTTGGAACCGGGGAGCTGTTTTTT	CAISELVGTGELFF
NA	TRBV6-6	TRBJ1-1	TRBD1	TGTGCCAGCAGCTGGGGACAGGGCACTGAAGCTTTCTTT	CASSWGQGTEAFF
few	TRBV7-6	TRBJ2-7	TRBD1	TGTGCCAGCAGCGCCGGGACAGGGACCTACGAGCAGTACTTC	CASSAGTGTYEQYF
NA	TRBV7-9	TRBJ1-5	TRBD1	TGTGCCAGCAGCTTAGGGACAGGGAACAATCAGCCCCAGCATTTT	CASSLGTGNNQPQHF
few	TRBV10-3	TRBJ2-2	TRBD2	TGTGCCAGCATGGATAGCGGGAGGGCCACCGGGGAGCTGTTTTTT	CASMDSGRATGELFF
NA	TRBV6-6	TRBJ2-7	NA	TGTGCCAGCAGGGCCCAGGGGGGTGATGGCTACGAGCAGTACTTC	CASRAQGGDGYEQYF
few	TRBV7-6	TRBJ1-3	NA	TGTGCCAGCAGCTCAGCGCCCCCAGGGACTGGAAACACCATATATTTT	CASSSAPPGTGNTIYF
NA	TRBV30	TRBJ1-4	NA	TGTGCCTGGAGTGTAAACCCAGGAGGTAATGAAAAACTGTTTTTT	CAWSVNPGGNEKLFF